This T cell receptor beta chain was obtained from a study of cytomegalovirus exposure and HLA in healthy donors. This clone was seen a single time. Researchers ran the PCR with 60 Vbeta and 13 Jbeta primers. This table comes from immunoSEQ multiplex PCR, and its TCRdb copy is limited to in-frame clones, with some not included. The table has 110,000 to 150,000 clones, over 70% seen once. With V trimmed by 3 bases and J by 10 bases, 7 bases remained unmatched. Germline V CDR1 and CDR2: SGHRS, YFSETQ. The CDR3 is 13 amino acids. This sequence originates from a man aged 35-49 years in good health and CMV-seropositive. The sequencing sample was made of PBMCs. The chain joins TRBV5-1 to TRBJ1-5, with 7 bases that match TRBD1. CDR3 DNA sequence: TGCGCCAGCAGCTCCAACCAGGGGGGCCCCCAGCATTTT. Amino acids: CASSSNQGGPQHF.